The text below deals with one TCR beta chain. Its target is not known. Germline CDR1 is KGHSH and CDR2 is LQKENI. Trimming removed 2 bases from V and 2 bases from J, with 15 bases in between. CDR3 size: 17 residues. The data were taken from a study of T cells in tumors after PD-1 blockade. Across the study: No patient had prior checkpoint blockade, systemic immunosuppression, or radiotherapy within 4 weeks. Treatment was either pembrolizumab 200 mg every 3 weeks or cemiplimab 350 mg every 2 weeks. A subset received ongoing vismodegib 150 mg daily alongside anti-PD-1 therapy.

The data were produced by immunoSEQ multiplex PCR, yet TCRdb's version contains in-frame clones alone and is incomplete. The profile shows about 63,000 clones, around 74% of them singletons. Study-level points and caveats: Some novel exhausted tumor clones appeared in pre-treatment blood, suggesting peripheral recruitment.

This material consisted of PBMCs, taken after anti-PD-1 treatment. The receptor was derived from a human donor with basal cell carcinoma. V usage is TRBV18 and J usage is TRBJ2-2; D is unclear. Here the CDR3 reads CASSPTLYLSNTGELFF. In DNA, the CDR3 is TGTGCCAGCTCACCAACTCTTTACCTATCCAACACCGGGGAGCTGTTTTTT.